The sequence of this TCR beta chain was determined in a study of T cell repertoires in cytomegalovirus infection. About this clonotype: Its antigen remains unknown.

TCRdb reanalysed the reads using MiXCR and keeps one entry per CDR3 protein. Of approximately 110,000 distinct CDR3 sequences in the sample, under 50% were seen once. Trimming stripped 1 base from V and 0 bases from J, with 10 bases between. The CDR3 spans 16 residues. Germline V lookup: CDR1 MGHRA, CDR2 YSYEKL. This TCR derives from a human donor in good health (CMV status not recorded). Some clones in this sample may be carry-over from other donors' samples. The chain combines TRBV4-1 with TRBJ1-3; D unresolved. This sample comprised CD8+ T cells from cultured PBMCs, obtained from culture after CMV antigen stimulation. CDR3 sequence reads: CASSQVWAISGNTIYF. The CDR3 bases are TGCGCCAGCAGCCAAGTTTGGGCAATCTCTGGAAACACCATATATTTT.